There are many counts of the clone carrying this TCR beta chain. Authors of the study amplified TCR beta CDR3 regions from RNA transcripts. Carried out on the TCR CDR3, a first-round RT-PCR used the HTBI primer set. A single record per CDR3 protein comes from TCRdb applying MiXCR to the multiplex PCR reads. This sample has about 500,000 distinct CDR3 sequences, with approximately 16% found just once. This entry is derived from a study of T cells in Graves' hyperthyroidism and ophthalmopathy. Trimming at V came to 8 bases and at J to 0 bases, leaving 10 bases not matched to a gene. In germline, CDR1 is MNHEY, CDR2 SMNVEV (reference sequence). CDR3 length equals 15 residues.

The TCR sequence derives from a woman under 40 with Graves' ophthalmopathy. The sample taken for sequencing was blood. The chain uses TRBV27 and TRBJ2-7, with 7 positions matching TRBD2. CDR3: CASRVSGGSSYEQYF. The CDR3 DNA sequence: TGTGCCAGCCGGGTGTCGGGGGGAAGCTCCTACGAGCAGTACTTC.